These 25 T cell receptor beta chains were all obtained from the same sample, sequenced in a study of CD4 T cells in relation to SARS-CoV-2 and coronaviruses. Their target antigens are unknown. CD4+ T cells from unexposed donors were obtained before the COVID-19 pandemic (2011-2018). After roughly ten days of culture, CD4+ T cells were isolated. Profiling relied on immunoSEQ multiplex PCR, and the TCRdb table lists in-frame clones only, not all of them. The sample carries 25,000 to 30,000 clones, 60% to 85% recorded once. Sequenced input: CD4+ T cells from PBMCs, cultured in vitro. The receptors originated from a human donor in good health.

The gene calls are TRBV27 and TRBJ1-1; a possible D gene is TRBD1 (6 bases). Germline V lookup: CDR1 MNHEY, CDR2 SMNVEV (reference sequence). Deletions cut 5 bases from V and 1 base from J, with 11 bases between. The CDR3 runs to 14 residues. CDR3 DNA: TGTGCCAGCAGTAAGGGACACTCGAACACTGAAGCTTTCTTT. Translation gives CASSKGHSNTEAFF.

The V and J genes are TRBV30 and TRBJ1-2; possible D gene TRBD1, 5 bases. The V and J ends lost 0 bases and 3 bases respectively, with 11 bases between them. The CDR3 has 14 amino acids. The germline V gene encodes CDR1 GTSNPN and CDR2 SVGIG (reference sequence). The CDR3 DNA reads TGTGCCTGGAGTGTAGGGACGGATTACTATGGCTACACCTTC. It is translated as CAWSVGTDYYGYTF. Using reference TRBV30 and TRBJ1-2 for the parts outside the CDR3, the full variable domain is SQTIHQWPATLVQPVGSPLSLECTVEGTSNPNLYWYRQAAGRGLQLLFYSVGIGQISSEVPQNLSASRPQDRQFILSSKKLLLSDSGFYLCAWSVGTDYYGYTFGSGTRLTVV.

The chain has TRBV3-1 (or the pseudogene TRBV3-2) and TRBJ2-7; 8 nucleotides line up with TRBD1. Germline lookup yields CDR1 LGHDT and CDR2 YNNKEL (reference sequence). The CDR3 consists of 14 residues. V trimming: 0 bases; J trimming: 5 bases; junction bases outside the gene matches: 3. CDR3 amino acids: CASSQEQGVDEQYF. The DNA of the CDR3 is TGTGCCAGCAGCCAAGAACAGGGGGTTGACGAGCAGTACTTC.

The chain uses TRBV12-2 and TRBJ2-1; the tabulated D call, TRBD2, remains unverified against the DNA. TRBV12-2 is a listed pseudogene. The length of the CDR3 is 19 residues. DNA for the CDR3: TGTGCAAGTCGCTTAGACTGGGGGCGCCTGCGGGAGCGATACAATGAGCAGTTCTTC. It specifies CASRLDWGRLRERYNEQFF.

This clone was observed a handful of times. V gene TRBV5-5 combines with J gene TRBJ2-1; 12 positions agree with TRBD1. The CDR3 consists of 15 residues. V dropped 4 bases and J dropped 8; count of bases not matched to a gene: 7. Germline CDR1 SGHKS, CDR2 YYEKEE (reference sequence). CDR3 residues: CASSLWDRGRHEQFF. CDR3 sequence (DNA): TGTGCCAGCAGCCTGTGGGACAGGGGGCGTCATGAGCAGTTCTTC.

The V call is TRBV4-3, the J call TRBJ2-2; 9 nucleotides match TRBD2. Germline lookup yields CDR1 LGHNA and CDR2 YSLEER. The CDR3 length is 17 residues. Unmatched junction bases numbered 5, after V lost 3 bases and J lost 0 bases. This chain's CDR3 is CASSQSKRGANTGELFF. The CDR3 nucleotides read TGCGCCAGCAGCCAGTCTAAGCGGGGGGCGAACACCGGGGAGCTGTTTTTT.

V usage is TRBV6-2 or TRBV6-3 and J usage is TRBJ1-5; 8 bases agree with TRBD1. The CDR3 consists of 14 residues. The V segment lost 6 bases and the J segment 2 bases; nucleotides outside the gene matches: 3. Germline-derived CDR1 and CDR2 are MNHEY and SVGEGT. CDR3 bases: TGTGCCAGCAGCGGGACAGGCGGCAATCAGCCCCAGCATTTT. Amino acid sequence: CASSGTGGNQPQHF.

The chain is built from TRBV21-1 and TRBJ1-2; TRBD1 is the table's D call, not checked against the DNA. TRBV21-1 is a recognized pseudogene. The CDR3 is 15 residues long. The CDR3 here is CASSPVQGQVEGYTF. The DNA for the CDR3 is TGTGCCAGCAGCCCAGTTCAGGGGCAGGTTGAGGGCTACACCTTC.

This chain connects TRBV7-9 to TRBJ2-3; TRBD2 agrees at 10 bases. The CDR3 is 17 amino acids. The trim removed 5 bases at V and 2 bases at J, leaving 10 bases unmatched. Germline V gene sequence: CDR1 SEHNR, CDR2 FQNEAQ (reference sequence). The CDR3 coding sequence is TGTGCCAGCAGCAACGCCGCTAGCGGGAGAACCACAGATACGCAGTATTTT. This codes for CASSNAASGRTTDTQYF.

This clone showed up just a few times. The CDR3 nucleotides read TGTGCCAGCAGACCCTTGGACAGGGACAATTCACCCCTCCACTTT. The encoded protein is CASRPLDRDNSPLHF. V is TRBV3-1 (or the pseudogene TRBV3-2) and J is TRBJ1-6; 8 bases align to TRBD1. Germline trimming cut 6 bases from V and 7 bases from J; bases unmatched to any gene: 8. The CDR3 runs 15 residues. Germline V lookup: CDR1 LGHDT, CDR2 YNNKEL (reference sequence).

The J gene is TRBJ2-1, the V gene TRBV10-2; weak D call: TRBD2 (6 bases). This CDR3 region has 15 residues. The V gene's germline CDR1 is WSHSY and CDR2 SAAADI. V gave up 0 bases and J gave up 8 bases, with 14 bases separating them. The CDR3 DNA sequence: TGCGCCAGCAGTGAGTCGAGATGGGAGGCGGATGAGCAGTTCTTC. Protein product: CASSESRWEADEQFF.

The gene calls are TRBV3-1 (or the pseudogene TRBV3-2) and TRBJ2-1; D tentatively reads TRBD1 or TRBD2 (5 bases each). V lost 6 bases and J 6 bases, leaving 15 bases between the germline ends. Germline values: CDR1 LGHDT, CDR2 YNNKEL (reference sequence). This CDR3 has 14 amino acids. The CDR3 sequence: CASRGTGLGNEQFF. CDR3 DNA: TGTGCCAGCAGGGGGACCGGCCTTGGCAATGAGCAGTTCTTC.

The V and J genes are TRBV7-6 and TRBJ1-1; 8 positions match TRBD1. This CDR3 is 15 amino acids long. Germline CDR1 is SGHVS and CDR2 is FNYEAQ. V lost 2 bases to trimming and J lost 6 bases; unmatched junction nucleotides: 8. The CDR3 protein is CASSLRQGARAEAFF. As DNA, the CDR3 is TGTGCCAGCAGCTTAAGGCAGGGGGCGCGGGCTGAAGCTTTCTTT. The full variable domain, its missing parts supplied by reference TRBV7-6 and TRBJ1-1, is GAGVSQSPRYKVTKRGQDVALRCDPISGHVSLYWYRQALGQGPEFLTYFNYEAQQDKSGLPNDRFSAERPEGSISTLTIQRTEQRDSAMYRCASSLRQGARAEAFFGQGTRLTVV.

The rearrangement uses TRBV7-9 and TRBJ2-1, with 11 bases lining up with TRBD1. The germline gives CDR1 SEHNR, CDR2 FQNEAQ (reference sequence). This CDR3 has 15 amino acids. Trimming cost V 5 bases and J 3 bases; bases outside gene matches: 3. The CDR3 DNA follows: TGTGCCAGCAGCCAGGGACAGGGGGTCTACAATGAGCAGTTCTTC. Protein product: CASSQGQGVYNEQFF.

The V and J genes are TRBV5-1 and TRBJ1-1; the match to TRBD1 covers 9 bases. The CDR3 runs 16 residues. Trimming cost V 1 base and J 7 bases; bases outside gene matches: 11. In germline, CDR1 is SGHRS, CDR2 YFSETQ. CDR3 DNA: TGCGCCAGCAGCTTGAGTATGGGACAGGGTCAGGGTGAAGCTTTCTTT. Translating it yields CASSLSMGQGQGEAFF. The entire variable domain, with the rest obtained from reference TRBV5-1 and TRBJ1-1, is as follows: KAGVTQTPRYLIKTRGQQVTLSCSPISGHRSVSWYQQTPGQGLQFLFEYFSETQRNKGNFPGRFSGRQFSNSRSEMNVSTLELGDSALYLCASSLSMGQGQGEAFFGQGTRLTVV.

The V and J genes are TRBV7-2 and TRBJ2-7; TRBD2 matches at 8 bases. The CDR3 is 18 residues long. The germline V gene has CDR1 SGHTA and CDR2 FQGNSA. The J segment lost 4 bases and the V segment lost 1 base, leaving 15 bases of the junction unmatched. The CDR3 DNA reads TGTGCCAGCAGCTTAGAAATAAGCGGGGGCTCTATATTTTACGAGCAGTACTTC. Residues: CASSLEISGGSIFYEQYF.

The V gene is TRBV2, the J gene TRBJ2-1; 7 bases match TRBD1. Germline-derived CDR1 and CDR2 are SNHLY and FYNNEI. The ends lost 4 bases at V and 5 bases at J; junction bases unmatched: 2. CDR3 length equals 13 residues. The DNA of the CDR3 is TGTGCCAGCAGTGCGGACAGGCACAATGAGCAGTTCTTC. Its protein is CASSADRHNEQFF.

The rearrangement links TRBV4-3 to TRBJ1-5; unclear D gene. Deletions cut 1 base from V and 5 bases from J, with 6 bases between. Germline V gives CDR1 LGHNA, CDR2 YSLEER. CDR3 length equals 13 residues. The CDR3 spells CASSQGPYQPQHF. CDR3 sequence (DNA): TGCGCCAGCAGCCAAGGCCCATATCAGCCCCAGCATTTT.

The CDR3 coding sequence is TGTGCCAGCAGCCTTAGCGGGAGCGGGACCCAGTACTTC. It is translated as CASSLSGSGTQYF. This chain links TRBV7-2 with TRBJ2-5; 9 nucleotides match TRBD2. The CDR3 consists of 13 residues. Germline trimming cut 5 bases from V and 7 bases from J; bases unmatched to any gene: 5. In germline, CDR1 is SGHTA, CDR2 FQGNSA. The full variable domain, rest sourced from reference TRBV7-2 and TRBJ2-5, is GAGVSQSPSNKVTEKGKDVELRCDPISGHTALYWYRQSLGQGLEFLIYFQGNSAPDKSGLPSDRFSAERTGGSVSTLTIQRTQQEDSAVYLCASSLSGSGTQYFGPGTRLLVL.

CDR3 in amino acids: CASSPTWGFQETQYF. CDR3 DNA: TGCGCCAGCAGCCCCACATGGGGGTTCCAAGAGACCCAGTACTTC. The chain carries TRBV5-1 and TRBJ2-5; the D gene could be TRBD1 or TRBD2 (5 bases each). The CDR3 has 15 residues. Per the germline V gene, CDR1 is SGHRS and CDR2 is YFSETQ. V lost 4 bases and J lost 1, with 14 bases in between.

This rearrangement joins TRBV11-2 to TRBJ2-7; D gene uncertain. CDR1 is SGHAT and CDR2 is FQNNGV in the germline V gene. Deletions cut 1 base from V and 5 bases from J, with 9 bases between. This CDR3 is 13 amino acids long. The CDR3 coding sequence is TGTGCCAGCAGCTTAGCACAGATTAACGAGCAGTACTTC. Residues: CASSLAQINEQYF. Looking up the rest from reference TRBV11-2 and TRBJ2-7 gives the full variable domain: EAGVAQSPRYKIIEKRQSVAFWCNPISGHATLYWYQQILGQGPKLLIQFQNNGVVDDSQLPKDRFSAERLKGVDSTLKIQPAKLEDSAVYLCASSLAQINEQYFGPGTRLTVT.

V and J are TRBV18 and TRBJ1-1; 7 positions agree with TRBD1. This CDR3 has 18 residues. Per the germline V gene, CDR1 is KGHSH and CDR2 is LQKENI. V lost 3 bases to trimming and J lost 1 base; unmatched junction nucleotides: 14. Written as DNA, the CDR3 is TGTGCCAGCTCACCCCTGCCTTTCCAGGGACAGACGAACACTGAAGCTTTCTTT. The encoded protein is CASSPLPFQGQTNTEAFF.

The chain carries TRBV5-1 and TRBJ2-5, with 11 bases that match TRBD1. Germline CDR1 and CDR2: SGHRS and YFSETQ. V was clipped by 3 bases and J by 5 bases; unmatched bases: 15. The CDR3 is made up of 18 amino acids. This chain's CDR3 is CASSSGGQGASWAETQYF. The CDR3 DNA reads TGCGCCAGCAGCTCAGGTGGACAGGGGGCATCTTGGGCGGAGACCCAGTACTTC.

In this sample, this clone turned up a few times. The chain links TRBV10-3 to TRBJ1-1, with TRBD1 as a possible D gene (5 bases). V shed 7 bases and J shed 4 bases, with 16 bases lying between them. Germline V gene sequence: CDR1 ENHRY, CDR2 SYGVKD. This CDR3 comprises 14 residues. The CDR3 coding sequence is TGTGCCATCAAAGGAGGTAGGGGAGTCACTGAAGCTTTCTTT. Protein product: CAIKGGRGVTEAFF.

This clone appeared a few times. The chain uses TRBV3-1 (or the pseudogene TRBV3-2) and TRBJ1-4, with 8 bases matching TRBD1. Germline CDR1 reads LGHDT; CDR2 reads YNNKEL (reference sequence). The V and J ends lost 0 bases and 8 bases, in that order; junction bases with no gene match: 5. The CDR3 runs to 15 residues. The CDR3 sequence is CASSQEDRAGEKLFF. The CDR3 bases are TGTGCCAGCAGCCAAGAGGACAGGGCGGGGGAAAAACTGTTTTTT.